This note documents a single T cell receptor (beta chain) sequence. With 4 bases removed from V and 3 bases from J, the gap between germline ends came to 16 bases. The CDR3 contains 15 residues. Germline V gene lookup returns CDR1 MDHEN and CDR2 SYDVKM. This entry belongs to a study of control samples from healthy donors and cancer patients. Method: immunoSEQ multiplex PCR; TCRdb's copy keeps in-frame clones and lacks some. The repertoire holds about 89,000 clones, with 70% to 90% as singletons. The rearrangement uses TRBV28 and TRBJ2-7; tentatively, D is TRBD1 or TRBD2 (5 bases each). Sequenced sample: blood. This sequence originates from a woman in her thirties or forties in good health. DNA for the CDR3: TGTGCCAGCAGTTCACCAGGGACGGGTGACTACGAGCAGTACTTC. Translation gives CASSSPGTGDYEQYF.